The 17 T cell receptor beta chains reported below all come from one sample, sequenced in a study of T-cell memory formation after mild COVID-19 (dated by TCRdb to the early 2020s). The library was made by 5' RACE. The sequencer listed for this sample is Illumina NovaSeq 6000. The public reads were run again by TCRdb, first through fastp at Q25 and then through MiXCR, and only productive beta chains were kept. Each entry is one CDR3 protein sequence, shown with its most common DNA and genes. A total of 110,000 to 150,000 distinct CDR3 sequences appear in this sample, 13% to 15% of them only once. 25% to 30% of the sample goes to the ten largest clones. Material: PBMCs or a T cell subset sorted from them (not recorded which). These receptors were obtained from an adult woman who had mild COVID-19 (a few samples of this study predate the infection). The sample titles of this study are shuffled in the database, so cell type and time point are left out; the donor was told from shared clones.

This clonotype was observed a few times. CDR3 sequence reads: CSAKAGSSYNEQFF. CDR3 bases: TGCAGTGCTAAAGCGGGGAGCTCCTACAATGAGCAGTTCTTC. The chain employs TRBV20-1 and TRBJ2-1; TRBD2 agrees at 7 bases. Germline CDR1 is DFQATT and CDR2 is SNEGSKA (reference sequence). With 4 bases clipped from V and 0 bases from J, the junction kept 3 bases outside the gene matches. This CDR3 region has 14 residues.

As DNA, the CDR3 is TGTGCCAGCAGCTTAGGACAGGGGTTCAATCAGCCCCAGCATTTT. Its protein product is CASSLGQGFNQPQHF. The V call is TRBV7-9, the J call TRBJ1-5, with 8 bases identical to TRBD1. This CDR3 has 15 amino acids. Germline lookup yields CDR1 SEHNR and CDR2 FQNEAQ (reference sequence). Trimming took 1 base from V and 3 from J; bases not matched to a gene: 2.

The chain is built from TRBV13 and TRBJ1-1, with D possibly TRBD1 on 6 matching bases. The CDR3 is 15 amino acids. Germline V gene data show CDR1 as PRHDT and CDR2 as FYEKMQ (reference sequence). Trimming left V 5 bases short and J 5 bases short, with 18 bases between. The CDR3 reads CASSPPQGGRTEAFF. CDR3 sequence (DNA): TGTGCCAGCAGCCCACCCCAAGGGGGAAGGACTGAAGCTTTCTTT.

The chain is built from TRBV7-8 and TRBJ2-2; 7 bases are shared with TRBD1. CDR3 length: 16 amino acids. Germline CDR1 reads SGHVS; CDR2 reads FQNEAQ. Trimming took 5 bases from V and 2 from J; bases not matched to a gene: 8. The CDR3: CASSQTWDRNTGELFF. CDR3 sequence (DNA): TGTGCCAGCAGCCAGACCTGGGACAGAAACACCGGGGAGCTGTTTTTT. The complete variable domain, with remaining parts taken from reference TRBV7-8 and TRBJ2-2, reads GAGVSQSPRYKVAKRGQDVALRCDPISGHVSLFWYQQALGQGPEFLTYFQNEAQLDKSGLPSDRFFAERPEGSVSTLKIQRTQQEDSAVYLCASSQTWDRNTGELFFGEGSRLTVL.

This clonotype is medium-sized. The chain couples TRBV29-1 to TRBJ1-2; TRBD1 agrees at 7 bases. Germline V gene sequence: CDR1 SQVTM, CDR2 ANQGSEA. The CDR3 totals 14 residues. Trimming cost V 3 bases and J 5 bases; bases outside gene matches: 9. In nucleotides, the CDR3 is TGCAGCGTTGAGGGGACAGACCTCTTATATGGCTACACCTTC. Protein product: CSVEGTDLLYGYTF.

This clonotype was observed at least ten times. The V gene is TRBV5-1, the J gene TRBJ1-1; TRBD1 is a possible D gene (5 bases). Deletions cut 0 bases from V and 7 bases from J, with 10 bases between. Germline CDR1 reads SGHRS; CDR2 reads YFSETQ. The CDR3 contains 13 residues. The CDR3: CASSLVGGHEAFF. The CDR3 DNA reads TGCGCCAGCAGCTTGGTCGGGGGTCATGAAGCTTTCTTT.

This clonotype has a handful of counts. The rearrangement links TRBV20-1 to TRBJ2-7; 8 nucleotides agree with TRBD2. The ends lost 5 bases at V and 3 bases at J; junction bases unmatched: 3. This CDR3 comprises 12 residues. Germline assignment: CDR1 DFQATT and CDR2 SNEGSKA (reference sequence). The CDR3 loop is CSARLASYEQYF. CDR3 in DNA: TGCAGTGCTCGACTAGCGAGCTACGAGCAGTACTTC.

This clonotype has a handful of counts. This chain connects TRBV7-9 to TRBJ2-7; D unresolved. The ends were cut back, 3 bases at V and 3 bases at J, with 6 bases in the middle. The CDR3 loop spans 12 amino acids. CDR1 and CDR2 (germline): SEHNR, FQNEAQ (reference sequence). The DNA for the CDR3 is TGTGCCAGCAGCTTCCAGAGCTACGAGCAGTACTTC. Its translation is CASSFQSYEQYF.

The table lists this clonotype with a few counts. The V call is TRBV4-3, the J call TRBJ1-3; D is ambiguous. Germline CDR1 and CDR2: LGHNA and YSLEER. The CDR3 is 14 residues long. V was pared by 2 bases and J by 1 base, with 6 bases between. CDR3 residues: CASSQTASGNTIYF. The CDR3 bases are TGCGCCAGCAGCCAAACAGCGTCTGGAAACACCATATATTTT.

This clonotype was observed a handful of times. V gene TRBV7-3 combines with J gene TRBJ1-2, with 8 bases fitting TRBD1. V was pared by 5 bases and J by 7 bases, with 6 bases of the junction left unmatched. Germline assignment: CDR1 SGHTA and CDR2 FQGTGA. The length of the CDR3 is 13 residues. The chain's CDR3 is CASSLGTGRGYTF. The CDR3 DNA reads as TGTGCCAGCAGCCTCGGGACAGGCCGTGGCTACACCTTC.

The chain carries TRBV9 and TRBJ2-1; 9 bases line up with TRBD1. With 4 bases clipped from V and 0 bases from J, the junction kept 5 bases outside the gene matches. The germline gives CDR1 SGDLS, CDR2 YYNGEE. There are 16 residues in the CDR3. In nucleotides, the CDR3 is TGTGCCAGCAGCCCTCCGGGACAGGGCTCCTACAATGAGCAGTTCTTC. Translated: CASSPPGQGSYNEQFF.

V usage is TRBV7-4 and J usage is TRBJ2-1; D is possibly TRBD1 (6 bases). Trimming left V 2 bases short and J 6 bases short, with 11 bases between. The CDR3 runs to 14 residues. The germline gives CDR1 SGHVT, CDR2 SQSDAQ. The CDR3 coding sequence is TGTGCCAGCAGCTTACACAGGGCGGGCAATGAGCAGTTCTTC. Translation: CASSLHRAGNEQFF.

In its sample, this clonotype was seen once. The CDR3 coding sequence is TGCGCCAGCAGCCAAGGAGACAGGGTCTTCGAGCAGTACTTC. As protein: CASSQGDRVFEQYF. The chain couples TRBV4-1 to TRBJ2-7; 7 bases are a match to TRBD1. V gave up 1 base and J gave up 6 bases; unmatched junction bases: 6. Germline assignment: CDR1 MGHRA and CDR2 YSYEKL. The CDR3 spans 14 residues.

This clonotype was seen a few times. The gene calls are TRBV5-1 and TRBJ2-3; D not certain. Germline CDR1 and CDR2: SGHRS and YFSETQ. Trimming cost V 4 bases and J 1 base, with 13 bases left between them. The CDR3 sequence is 15 residues long. The CDR3 loop reads CASSPTPSGTDTQYF. For the CDR3, the DNA is TGCGCCAGCAGCCCGACCCCCTCCGGCACAGATACGCAGTATTTT.

This clonotype was seen a handful of times. This sequence joins TRBV5-4 and TRBJ2-5, with D uncertain. The CDR3 contains 14 residues. Per germline, CDR1 SGHNT and CDR2 YYREEE (reference sequence). The germline V and J ends were trimmed by 3 bases and 5 bases, with 14 bases remaining between them. The chain's CDR3 is CASSYPLGSETQYF. The DNA for the CDR3 is TGTGCCAGCAGCTATCCCTTGGGATCGGAGACCCAGTACTTC.

This clonotype was observed a handful of times. This chain links TRBV4-1 with TRBJ1-6; D call uncertain. The V end was cut by 4 bases, the J end by 6 bases, with 16 bases between. The CDR3 has 16 amino acids. CDR1 and CDR2 (germline): MGHRA, YSYEKL. CDR3 sequence (DNA): TGCGCCAGCAGCCCAGCCACAATAACGATTAATTCACCCCTCCACTTT. As protein: CASSPATITINSPLHF.

This clonotype occurred many times. This chain joins TRBV7-9 and TRBJ2-5; D is unclear. This CDR3 region has 11 residues. From germline, CDR1 is SEHNR and CDR2 FQNEAQ (reference sequence). Trimming shortened V by 5 bases and J by 3 bases, and 4 bases separated the two germline ends. CDR3 protein: CASSREETQYF. In nucleotides, the CDR3 is TGTGCCAGCAGCCGAGAAGAGACCCAGTACTTC. Full variable domain (remainder filled in from reference TRBV7-9 and TRBJ2-5): DTGVSQNPRHKITKRGQNVTFRCDPISEHNRLYWYRQTLGQGPEFLTYFQNEAQLEKSRLLSDRFSAERPKGSFSTLEIQRTEQGDSAMYLCASSREETQYFGPGTRLLVL.